This entry concerns a single TCR beta chain. The data were obtained in a study of shared clonotypes between healthy human individuals. Sequenced by immunoSEQ multiplex PCR; TCRdb stores in-frame clones only, minus some. The repertoire holds some 2,500,000 clones, with 92% as singletons. The CDR3 has 14 residues. CDR1 is SGHRS and CDR2 is YFSETQ in the germline V gene. V shed 3 bases and J 15 bases; nucleotides not matched to a gene: 6. This receptor was taken from a man younger than 35 in good health. Some clones in this sample may be carry-over from other donors' samples. The material sequenced was naive CD4+ T cells from PBMCs. This sample's subset: CD45RA+ positively selected. The chain recombines TRBV5-1 with TRBJ2-1; the match to TRBD2 covers 16 bases. DNA for the CDR3: TGCGCCAGCAGCTGGGGACTAGCGGGAGGGCCGGCGTTCTTC. Translating gives CASSWGLAGGPAFF.